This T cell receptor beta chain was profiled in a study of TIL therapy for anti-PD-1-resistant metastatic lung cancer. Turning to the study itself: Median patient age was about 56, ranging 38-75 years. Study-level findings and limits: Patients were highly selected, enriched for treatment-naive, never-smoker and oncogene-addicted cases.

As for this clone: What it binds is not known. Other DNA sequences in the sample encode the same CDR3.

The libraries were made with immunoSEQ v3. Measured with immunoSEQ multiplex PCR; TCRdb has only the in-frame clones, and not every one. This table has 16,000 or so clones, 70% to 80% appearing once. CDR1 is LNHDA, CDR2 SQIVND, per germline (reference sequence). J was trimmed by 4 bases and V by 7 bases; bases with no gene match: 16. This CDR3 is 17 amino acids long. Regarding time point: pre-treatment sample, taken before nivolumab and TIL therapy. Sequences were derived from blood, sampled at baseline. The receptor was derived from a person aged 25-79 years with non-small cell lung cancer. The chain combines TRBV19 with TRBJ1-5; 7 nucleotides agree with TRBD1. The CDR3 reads CASTLIRGDRVNQPQHF. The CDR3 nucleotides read TGTGCCAGTACACTAATCCGCGGAGACAGGGTAAATCAGCCCCAGCATTTT.